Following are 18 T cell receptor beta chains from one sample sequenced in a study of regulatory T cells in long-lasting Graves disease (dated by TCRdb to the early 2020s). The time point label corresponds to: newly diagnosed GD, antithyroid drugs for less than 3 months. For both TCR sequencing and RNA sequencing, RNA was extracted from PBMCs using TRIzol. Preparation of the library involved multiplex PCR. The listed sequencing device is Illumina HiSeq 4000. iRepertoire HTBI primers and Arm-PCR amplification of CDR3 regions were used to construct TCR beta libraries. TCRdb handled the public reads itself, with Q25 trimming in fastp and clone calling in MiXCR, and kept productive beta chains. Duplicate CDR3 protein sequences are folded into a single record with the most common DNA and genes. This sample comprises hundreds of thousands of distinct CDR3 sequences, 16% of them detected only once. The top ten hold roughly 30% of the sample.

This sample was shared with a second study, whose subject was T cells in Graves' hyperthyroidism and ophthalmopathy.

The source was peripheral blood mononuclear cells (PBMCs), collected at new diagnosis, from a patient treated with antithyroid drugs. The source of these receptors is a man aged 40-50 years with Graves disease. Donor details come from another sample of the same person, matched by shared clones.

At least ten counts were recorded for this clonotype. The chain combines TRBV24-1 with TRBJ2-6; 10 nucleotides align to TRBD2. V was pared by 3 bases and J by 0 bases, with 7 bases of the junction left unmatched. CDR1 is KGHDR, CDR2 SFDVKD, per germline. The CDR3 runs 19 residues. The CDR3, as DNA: TGTGCCACCAGTGATGCCTCTAGCGGGGGATTCTCTGGGGCCAACGTCCTGACTTTC. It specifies CATSDASSGGFSGANVLTF.

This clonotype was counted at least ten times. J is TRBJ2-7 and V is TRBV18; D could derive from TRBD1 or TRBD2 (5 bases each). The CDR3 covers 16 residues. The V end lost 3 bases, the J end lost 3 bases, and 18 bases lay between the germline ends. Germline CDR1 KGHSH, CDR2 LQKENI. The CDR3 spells CASSPDTAPGIYEQYF. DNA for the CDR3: TGTGCCAGCTCACCGGACACAGCTCCCGGGATCTACGAGCAGTACTTC.

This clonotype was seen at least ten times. The CDR3 DNA follows: TGCGCCAGCAGCCCGTCACTAGCGGGGGGCGACAGTGAGCAGTTCTTC. Its protein product is CASSPSLAGGDSEQFF. The V and J genes are TRBV5-1 and TRBJ2-1, with 12 bases lining up with TRBD2. With 4 bases clipped from V and 9 bases from J, the junction kept 11 bases outside the gene matches. The CDR3 sequence is 16 residues long. Germline CDR1 and CDR2: SGHRS and YFSETQ.

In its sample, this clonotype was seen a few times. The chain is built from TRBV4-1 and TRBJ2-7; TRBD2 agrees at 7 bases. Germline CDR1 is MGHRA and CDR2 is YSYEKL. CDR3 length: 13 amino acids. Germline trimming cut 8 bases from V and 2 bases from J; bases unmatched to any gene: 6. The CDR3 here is CASHGGTPYEQYF. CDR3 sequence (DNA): TGCGCCAGCCACGGGGGGACTCCCTACGAGCAGTACTTC.

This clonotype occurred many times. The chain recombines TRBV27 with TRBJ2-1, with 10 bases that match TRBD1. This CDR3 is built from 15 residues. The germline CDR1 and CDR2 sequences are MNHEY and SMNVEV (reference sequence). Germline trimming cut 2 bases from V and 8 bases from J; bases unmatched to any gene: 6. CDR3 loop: CASSLVGQGVDEQFF. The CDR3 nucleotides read TGTGCCAGCAGTTTAGTAGGACAGGGGGTGGATGAGCAGTTCTTC.

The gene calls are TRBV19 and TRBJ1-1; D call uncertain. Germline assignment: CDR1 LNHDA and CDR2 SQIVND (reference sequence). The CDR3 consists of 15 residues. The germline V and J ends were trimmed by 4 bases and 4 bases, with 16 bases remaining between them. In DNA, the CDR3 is TGTGCCAGTAGTAGTAGGGTAGTCCGGGGCACTGAAGCTTTCTTT. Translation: CASSSRVVRGTEAFF.

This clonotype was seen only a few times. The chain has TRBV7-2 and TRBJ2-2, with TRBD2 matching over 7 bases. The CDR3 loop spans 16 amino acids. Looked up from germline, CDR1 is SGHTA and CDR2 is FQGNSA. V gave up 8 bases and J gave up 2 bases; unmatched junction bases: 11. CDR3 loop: CASPTEGGSNTGELFF. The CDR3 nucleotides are TGTGCCAGCCCTACCGAGGGAGGGAGTAACACCGGGGAGCTGTTTTTT. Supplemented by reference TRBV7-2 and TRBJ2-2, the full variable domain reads GAGVSQSPSNKVTEKGKDVELRCDPISGHTALYWYRQSLGQGLEFLIYFQGNSAPDKSGLPSDRFSAERTGGSVSTLTIQRTQQEDSAVYLCASPTEGGSNTGELFFGEGSRLTVL.

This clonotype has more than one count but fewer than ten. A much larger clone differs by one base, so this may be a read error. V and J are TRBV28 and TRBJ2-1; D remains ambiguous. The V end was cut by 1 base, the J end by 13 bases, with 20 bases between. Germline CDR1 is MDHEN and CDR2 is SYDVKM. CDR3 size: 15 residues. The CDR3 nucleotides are TGTGCCAGCAGTTTATTTTATCCATATCAAGAGACCCAGTTCTTC. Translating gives CASSLFYPYQETQFF.

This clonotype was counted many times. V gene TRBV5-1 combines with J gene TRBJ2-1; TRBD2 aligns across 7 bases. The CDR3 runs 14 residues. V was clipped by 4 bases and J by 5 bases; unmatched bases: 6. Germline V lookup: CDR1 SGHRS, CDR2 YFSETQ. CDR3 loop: CASSTSGANNEQFF. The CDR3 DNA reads TGCGCCAGCAGCACGAGCGGGGCTAACAATGAGCAGTTCTTC.

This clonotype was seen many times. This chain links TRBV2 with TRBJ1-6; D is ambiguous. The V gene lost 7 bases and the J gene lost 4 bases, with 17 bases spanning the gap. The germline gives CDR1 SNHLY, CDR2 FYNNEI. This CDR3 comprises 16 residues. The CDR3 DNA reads TGTGCCAGCAAGGAGTTCAGTCCGACTTATAATTCACCCCTCCACTTT. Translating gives CASKEFSPTYNSPLHF. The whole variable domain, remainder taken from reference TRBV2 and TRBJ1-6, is EPEVTQTPSHQVTQMGQEVILRCVPISNHLYFYWYRQILGQKVEFLVSFYNNEISEKSEIFDDQFSVERPDGSNFTLKIRSTKLEDSAMYFCASKEFSPTYNSPLHFGNGTRLTVT.

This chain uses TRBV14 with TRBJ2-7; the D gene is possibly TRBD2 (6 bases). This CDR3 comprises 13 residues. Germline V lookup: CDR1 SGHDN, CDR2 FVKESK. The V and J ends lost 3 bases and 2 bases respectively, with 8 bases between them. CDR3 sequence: CASSQGLAYEQYF. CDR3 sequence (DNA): TGTGCCAGCAGCCAGGGACTGGCCTACGAGCAGTACTTC. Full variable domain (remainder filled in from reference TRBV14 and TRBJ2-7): EAGVTQFPSHSVIEKGQTVTLRCDPISGHDNLYWYRRVMGKEIKFLLHFVKESKQDESGMPNNRFLAERTGGTYSTLKVQPAELEDSGVYFCASSQGLAYEQYFGPGTRLTVT.

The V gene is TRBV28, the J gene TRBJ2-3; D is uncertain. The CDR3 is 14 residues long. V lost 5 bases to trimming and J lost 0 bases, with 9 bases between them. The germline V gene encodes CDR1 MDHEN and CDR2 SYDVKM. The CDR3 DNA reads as TGTGCCAGCAGTAAGCTTCCTAGCACAGATACGCAGTATTTT. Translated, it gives CASSKLPSTDTQYF. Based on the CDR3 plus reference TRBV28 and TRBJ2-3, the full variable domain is DVKVTQSSRYLVKRTGEKVFLECVQDMDHENMFWYRQDPGLGLRLIYFSYDVKMKEKGDIPEGYSVSREKKERFSLILESASTNQTSMYLCASSKLPSTDTQYFGPGTRLTVL.

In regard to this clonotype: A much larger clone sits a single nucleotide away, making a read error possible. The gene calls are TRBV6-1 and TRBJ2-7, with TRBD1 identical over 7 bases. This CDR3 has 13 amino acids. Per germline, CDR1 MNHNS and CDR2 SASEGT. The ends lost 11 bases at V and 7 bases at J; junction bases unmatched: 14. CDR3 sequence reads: CAGNLGQAFEQYF. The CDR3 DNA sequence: TGTGCCGGCAACTTAGGACAGGCCTTTGAGCAGTACTTC.

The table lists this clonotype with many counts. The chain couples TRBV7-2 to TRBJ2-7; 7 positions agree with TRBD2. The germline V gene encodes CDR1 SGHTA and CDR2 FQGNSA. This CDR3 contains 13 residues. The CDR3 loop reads CAQRGGWAYEQYF. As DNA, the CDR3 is TGTGCTCAGCGCGGGGGATGGGCCTACGAGCAGTACTTC.

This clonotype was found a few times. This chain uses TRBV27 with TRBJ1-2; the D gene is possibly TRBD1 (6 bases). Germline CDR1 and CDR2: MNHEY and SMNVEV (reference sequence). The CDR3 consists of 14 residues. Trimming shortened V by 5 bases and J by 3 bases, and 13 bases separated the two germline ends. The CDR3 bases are TGTGCCAGCAGTGCCGGCGGGGGGCACTATGGCTACACCTTC. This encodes CASSAGGGHYGYTF.

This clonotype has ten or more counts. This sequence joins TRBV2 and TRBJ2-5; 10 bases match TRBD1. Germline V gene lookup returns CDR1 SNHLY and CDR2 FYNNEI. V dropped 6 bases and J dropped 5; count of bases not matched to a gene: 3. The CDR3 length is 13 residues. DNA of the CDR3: TGTGCCAGCAGCGGGACAGGGGCCGAGACCCAGTACTTC. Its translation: CASSGTGAETQYF.

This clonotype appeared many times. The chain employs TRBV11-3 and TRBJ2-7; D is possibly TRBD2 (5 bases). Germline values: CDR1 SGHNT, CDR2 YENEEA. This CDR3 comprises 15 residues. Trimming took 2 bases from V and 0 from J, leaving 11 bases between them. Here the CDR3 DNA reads TGTGCCAGCAGCTTATTTGGGGAGAGCTCCTACGAGCAGTACTTC. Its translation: CASSLFGESSYEQYF.

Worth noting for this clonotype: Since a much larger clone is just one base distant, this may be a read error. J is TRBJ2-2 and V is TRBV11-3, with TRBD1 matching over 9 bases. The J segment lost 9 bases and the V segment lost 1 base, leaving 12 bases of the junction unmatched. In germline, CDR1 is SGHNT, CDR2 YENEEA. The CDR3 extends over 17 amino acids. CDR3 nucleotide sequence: TGTGCCAGCAGCTTAGGATTTGGGACAGGGTTTCCCTGGGAGCTGTTTTTT. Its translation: CASSLGFGTGFPWELFF.